This T cell receptor beta chain originates from a study of blood T cell repertoires in COVID-19. The germline CDR1 and CDR2 sequences are LNHDA and SQIVND (reference sequence). Trimming cost V 4 bases and J 11 bases, with 17 bases left between them. There are 13 residues in the CDR3. Sequencing used immunoSEQ multiplex PCR; TCRdb keeps in-frame clones, though not all of them. The table includes about 200,000 clones, more than 65% detected once. This clone has only one observation. Participant age was about 18 to 89 years, and participants resided in about 25 US areas. The receptor was isolated from a man aged 40-49 years who had recovered from COVID-19. The sample was PBMCs or T cells enriched from blood (not recorded which). The chain couples TRBV19 to TRBJ1-1; no clear D gene. The CDR3 nucleotides read TGTGCCAGTAGTACCAGACACCAGGTGGCTGCTTTCTTT. It yields the protein CASSTRHQVAAFF.